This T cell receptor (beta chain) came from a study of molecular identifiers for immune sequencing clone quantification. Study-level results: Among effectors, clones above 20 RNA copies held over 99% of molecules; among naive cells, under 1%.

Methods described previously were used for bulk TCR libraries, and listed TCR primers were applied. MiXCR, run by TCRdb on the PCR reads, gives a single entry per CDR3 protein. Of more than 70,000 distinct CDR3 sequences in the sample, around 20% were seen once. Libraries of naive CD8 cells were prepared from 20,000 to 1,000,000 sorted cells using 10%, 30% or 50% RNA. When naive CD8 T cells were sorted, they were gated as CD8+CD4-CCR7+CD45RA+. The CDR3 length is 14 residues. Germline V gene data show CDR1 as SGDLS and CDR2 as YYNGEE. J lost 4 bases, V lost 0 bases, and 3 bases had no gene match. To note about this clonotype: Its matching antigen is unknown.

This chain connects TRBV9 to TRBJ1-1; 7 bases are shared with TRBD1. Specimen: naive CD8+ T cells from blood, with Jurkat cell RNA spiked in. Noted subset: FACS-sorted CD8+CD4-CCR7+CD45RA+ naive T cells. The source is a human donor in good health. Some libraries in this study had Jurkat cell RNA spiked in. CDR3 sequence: CASSVEGGTTEAFF. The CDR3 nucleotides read TGTGCCAGCAGCGTAGAAGGGGGCACCACTGAAGCTTTCTTT. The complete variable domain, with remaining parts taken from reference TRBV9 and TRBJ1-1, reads DSGVTQTPKHLITATGQRVTLRCSPRSGDLSVYWYQQSLDQGLQFLIQYYNGEERAKGNILERFSAQQFPDLHSELNLSSLELGDSALYFCASSVEGGTTEAFFGQGTRLTVV.